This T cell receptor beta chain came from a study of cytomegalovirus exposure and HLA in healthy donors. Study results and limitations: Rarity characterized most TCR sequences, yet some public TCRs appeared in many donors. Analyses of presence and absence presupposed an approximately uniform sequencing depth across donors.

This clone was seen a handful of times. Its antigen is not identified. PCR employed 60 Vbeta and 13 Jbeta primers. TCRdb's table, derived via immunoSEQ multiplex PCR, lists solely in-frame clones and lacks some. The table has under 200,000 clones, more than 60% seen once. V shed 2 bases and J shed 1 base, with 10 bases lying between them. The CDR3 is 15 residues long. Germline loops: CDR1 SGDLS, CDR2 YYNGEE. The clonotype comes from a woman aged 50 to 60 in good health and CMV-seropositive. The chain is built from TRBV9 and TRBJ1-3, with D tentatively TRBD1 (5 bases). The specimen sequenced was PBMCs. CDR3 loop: CASSVSGVSGNTIYF. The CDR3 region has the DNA TGTGCCAGCAGCGTGTCGGGGGTTTCTGGAAACACCATATATTTT. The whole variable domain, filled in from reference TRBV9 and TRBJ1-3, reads DSGVTQTPKHLITATGQRVTLRCSPRSGDLSVYWYQQSLDQGLQFLIQYYNGEERAKGNILERFSAQQFPDLHSELNLSSLELGDSALYFCASSVSGVSGNTIYFGEGSWLTVV.